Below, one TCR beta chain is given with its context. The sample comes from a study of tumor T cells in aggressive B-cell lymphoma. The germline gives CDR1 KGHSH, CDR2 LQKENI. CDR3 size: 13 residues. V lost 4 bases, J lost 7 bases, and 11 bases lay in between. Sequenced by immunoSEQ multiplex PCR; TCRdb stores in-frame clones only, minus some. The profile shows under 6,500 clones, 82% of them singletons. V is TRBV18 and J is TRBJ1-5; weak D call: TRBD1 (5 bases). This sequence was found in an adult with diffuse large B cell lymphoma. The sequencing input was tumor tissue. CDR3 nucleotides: TGTGCCAGCTCACAAACGGGGGTACAGCCCCAGCATTTT. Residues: CASSQTGVQPQHF.